The present T cell receptor (beta chain) was sequenced within a study of cytomegalovirus exposure and HLA in healthy donors. 60 Vbeta and 13 Jbeta primers were used in PCR. Produced via immunoSEQ multiplex PCR; TCRdb's table is partial and in-frame only. The profile shows about 150,000 clones, around 80% of them singletons. The CDR3 totals 13 residues. Germline values: CDR1 SGHTA, CDR2 FQGNSA. With 1 base removed from V and 4 bases from J, the gap between germline ends came to 7 bases. The source is a middle-aged woman in good health and CMV-seronegative. The sample was PBMCs. The rearrangement links TRBV7-2 to TRBJ1-2; D is uncertain. The CDR3 nucleotides are TGTGCCAGCAGCTTAGTGGAGACCTATGGCTACACCTTC. Protein sequence: CASSLVETYGYTF.